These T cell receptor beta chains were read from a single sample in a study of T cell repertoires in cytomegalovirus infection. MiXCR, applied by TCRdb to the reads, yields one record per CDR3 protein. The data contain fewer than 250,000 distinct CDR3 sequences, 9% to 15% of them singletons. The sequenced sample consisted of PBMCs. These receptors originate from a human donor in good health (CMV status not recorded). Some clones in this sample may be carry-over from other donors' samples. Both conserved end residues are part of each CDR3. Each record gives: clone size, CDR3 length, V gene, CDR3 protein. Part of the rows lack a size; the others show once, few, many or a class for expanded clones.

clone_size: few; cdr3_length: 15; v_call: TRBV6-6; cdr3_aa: CASSYSRAGTYEQYF
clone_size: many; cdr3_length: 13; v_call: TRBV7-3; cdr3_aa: CASSLELASEQYF
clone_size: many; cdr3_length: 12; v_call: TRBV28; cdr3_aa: CASSSGLSPLHF
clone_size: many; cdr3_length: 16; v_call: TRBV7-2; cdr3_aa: CAIEASGSSSYNEQFF
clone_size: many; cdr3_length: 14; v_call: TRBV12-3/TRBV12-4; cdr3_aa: CASSPWDGINIQYF
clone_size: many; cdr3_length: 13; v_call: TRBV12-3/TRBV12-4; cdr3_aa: CASSVRRWTEAFF
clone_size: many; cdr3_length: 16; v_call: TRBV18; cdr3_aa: CASSRSTGGGYTEAFF
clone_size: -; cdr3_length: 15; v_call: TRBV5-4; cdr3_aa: CASSSRNLTGSEAFF
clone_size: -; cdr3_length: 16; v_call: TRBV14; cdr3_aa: CASSSGGSRDTGELFF
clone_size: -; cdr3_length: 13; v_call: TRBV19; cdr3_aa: CASSIGPRQTQHF
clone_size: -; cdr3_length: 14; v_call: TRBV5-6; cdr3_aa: CASSRIQGSETQYF